A selection of T cell receptor beta chains follows, all from one sample in a study of cytotoxic CD8 clonotypes in ibrutinib-treated CLL. Produced via immunoSEQ multiplex PCR; TCRdb's table is partial and in-frame only. The data hold roughly 38,000 clones, with 49% observed a single time. This sample comprised PBMCs, obtained before ibrutinib treatment. All receptors derive from a human donor with chronic lymphocytic leukemia. CDR3s include the opening cysteine and the closing phenylalanine or tryptophan. Clone size, where shown, is once, few, many, or a class for clones that have expanded.

TRBJ1-6,TRBV7-8,.,CASSRSTGTNSPLHF
TRBJ1-4,TRBV9,few,CASSAGTGGTNEKLFF
TRBJ1-6,TRBV7-6,few,CASSTNRDSPLHF
TRBJ1-6,TRBV6-5,few,CASSYSPGTGLSPLHF
TRBJ1-2,TRBV4-1,.,CASSQGGTGGYGYTF
TRBJ1-5,TRBV13,.,CASSLAVPGSNQPQHF
TRBJ1-2,TRBV5-1,few,CASSSQSNYGYTF
TRBJ2-2,TRBV5-1,few,CASSPRTSGDTGELFF
TRBJ2-2,TRBV7-3,.,CASGRSGDVGELFF
TRBJ2-3,TRBV19,.,CASSTSQPNTDTQYF
TRBJ1-5,TRBV25-1,.,CASSSTGDNQPQHF
TRBJ1-2,TRBV6-1,.,CASSEAGGDYGYTF
TRBJ2-7,TRBV7-8,.,CASGGLAYEQYF
TRBJ2-5,TRBV2,.,CASTQEETQYF
TRBJ2-2,TRBV5-1,.,CASSLAVDTGELFF
TRBJ2-5,TRBV19,.,CASSIVPSSGTVQTQYF
TRBJ1-1,TRBV30,.,CAWRAGQNTEAFF
TRBJ1-1,TRBV7-9,.,CASSFATGAEAFF
TRBJ1-3,TRBV2,.,CASSERGQGSGNTIYF
TRBJ1-4,TRBV5-1,.,CASSLAAGEEKLFF
TRBJ2-3,TRBV5-1,.,CASGSGGPTDTQYF
TRBJ1-4,TRBV19,.,CASSVPWGEKLFF
TRBJ1-2,TRBV28,.,CASSSGTELFGYTF
TRBJ1-6,TRBV7-3,few,CASSLPGAASPLHF
TRBJ1-4,TRBV9,few,CASSGGGRGSEKLFF
TRBJ2-5,TRBV7-6,.,CASSQGLAEQETQYF
TRBJ1-5,TRBV2,.,CASSPGGGDQPQHF
TRBJ1-2,TRBV30,few,CASKGTGGNFYGYTF
TRBJ2-1,TRBV7-8,.,CASSLFGYNEQFF
TRBJ2-7,TRBV7-3,.,CASSYDSPGEQYF
TRBJ2-2,TRBV9,.,CASSLNTGELFF
TRBJ2-6,TRBV11-1,once,CASSLAAANVLTF
TRBJ1-3,TRBV6-6,.,CASSYSGTASGNTIYF
TRBJ2-7,TRBV7-6,.,CASSFGTNSYEQYF
TRBJ1-6,TRBV6-6,.,CASSYAASDRAISF
TRBJ2-1,TRBV7-2,.,CASSSSGTGGSYNEQFF
TRBJ1-4,TRBV2,medium-sized,CASSGIGEKLFF
TRBJ1-1,TRBV28,.,CASSLRDRVNTEAFF
TRBJ1-4,TRBV2,few,CASREAGNEKLFF
TRBJ2-7,TRBV27,.,CASSSIHNSYEQYF
TRBJ2-7,TRBV10-2,.,CATTPRTGSSYEQYF
TRBJ2-2,TRBV5-5,.,CASSLATGVNTGELFF
TRBJ2-7,TRBV6-5,once,CASSSSGRGTHEQYF
TRBJ2-7,TRBV7-2,.,CASSQGGTSAYEQYF
TRBJ2-7,TRBV19,few,CASSPSAAGPKWEQYF
TRBJ2-5,TRBV5-1,.,CASSLVRGESKTQYF